Reported below is one T cell receptor beta chain. Under the authors' procedure: Amplifying reference gene primers gave estimates of nucleated cell counts. Sequencing was performed with immunoSEQ multiplex PCR; in TCRdb, only in-frame clones are kept and a portion is missing. The V and J calls and clone size are taken from that table; D and trimming were inferred from the DNA. The sample includes some 250,000 clones, 75% to 90% of them seen just once. This entry belongs to a study of blood T cell repertoires in COVID-19. At the level of the study: Samples came from the United States, Italy and Spain, spanning acute and convalescent COVID-19. Sources were T cells, B-cell-depleted T cells, or PBMCs; the material itself was cDNA or gDNA.

Germline V lookup: CDR1 GTSNPN, CDR2 SVGIG (reference sequence). Unmatched junction bases numbered 4, after V lost 2 bases and J lost 4 bases. This CDR3 is built from 13 residues. This sequence originates from a man aged 55-75 years who had recovered from COVID-19. V gene TRBV30 combines with J gene TRBJ2-7; 8 nucleotides align to TRBD2. The specimen was peripheral blood. The CDR3 region has the DNA TGTGCCTGGAGTTCCAGCGGGGGATACGAGCAGTACTTC. It encodes CAWSSSGGYEQYF.